Below, 10 T cell receptor beta chains from the same sample are listed, as sequenced in a study of prognosis after radiotherapy for stage I lung cancer. Genomic DNA was the source, and TCR beta CDR3 was amplified from it by two-round multiplex PCR. Primers were specific to each TRBV and TRBJ gene in first-round PCR. TCRdb passed the multiplex PCR reads through MiXCR, listing each CDR3 protein once. The table has some 38,000 distinct CDR3 sequences, roughly a quarter seen once. The starting material was PBMCs, obtained before or after stereotactic body radiation therapy (not recorded which). The receptors stem from a donor over 45 with non-small cell lung cancer.

This clonotype was counted many times. V is TRBV9 and J is TRBJ2-2; 7 bases fit TRBD2. Germline-derived CDR1 and CDR2 are SGDLS and YYNGEE. J gave up 0 bases and V 0 bases, and 5 bases lay outside the gene matches. The CDR3 loop spans 17 amino acids. Here the CDR3 reads CASSVVPLAANTGELFF. Written as DNA, the CDR3 is TGTGCCAGCAGCGTAGTCCCCCTAGCGGCGAACACCGGGGAGCTGTTTTTT.

This clonotype came up many times. The rearrangement joins TRBV10-3 to TRBJ1-2; maybe TRBD1 (6 bases). The CDR3 consists of 15 residues. Germline V CDR1 and CDR2: ENHRY, SYGVKD. V was pared by 4 bases and J by 1 base, with 13 bases between. CDR3 region: CAISGGGGFNYGYTF. As DNA, the CDR3 is TGTGCCATCAGTGGGGGAGGGGGTTTTAACTATGGCTACACCTTC.

This clonotype was detected many times. The chain couples TRBV2 to TRBJ1-2, with D possibly matching TRBD1 (5 bases). Looked up from germline, CDR1 is SNHLY and CDR2 is FYNNEI. The CDR3 covers 13 residues. The germline V and J ends were trimmed by 8 bases and 4 bases, with 14 bases remaining between them. CDR3 DNA sequence: TGTGCCAGCGCTCCTCAGGGCCCCTATGGCTACACCTTC. Translation gives CASAPQGPYGYTF. The full variable domain, completed using reference TRBV2 and TRBJ1-2, is EPEVTQTPSHQVTQMGQEVILRCVPISNHLYFYWYRQILGQKVEFLVSFYNNEISEKSEIFDDQFSVERPDGSNFTLKIRSTKLEDSAMYFCASAPQGPYGYTFGSGTRLTVV.

Concerning this clonotype: With a far larger clone one base away, a read error is the likely cause. The chain joins TRBV2 to TRBJ2-2, with D perhaps TRBD1 or TRBD2 (5 bases each). The CDR3 is made up of 16 amino acids. Trimming took 3 bases from V and 5 from J, leaving 16 bases between them. Germline V lookup: CDR1 SNHLY, CDR2 FYNNEI. CDR3 sequence: CASSDPFQGGTGELFF. The CDR3, as DNA: TGTGCCAGCAGTGACCCGTTCCAGGGCGGGACCGGGGAGCTGTTTTTT.

For this clonotype: One end of the junction does not line up with germline, which may come from a read error. V usage is TRBV6-2 or TRBV6-3 and J usage is TRBJ1-2; weak D call: TRBD1 (5 bases). Germline V lookup: CDR1 MNHEY, CDR2 SVGEGT. This CDR3 is 16 amino acids long. DNA for the CDR3: TGTGCCAGCAGTGACCGGGACGGGGAAACTAATTATGGCTACACCTTC. Translated: CASSDRDGETNYGYTF.

This clonotype has ten or more counts. The chain is built from TRBV2 and TRBJ2-1; 12 bases fit TRBD1. Per germline, CDR1 SNHLY and CDR2 FYNNEI. The V segment lost 6 bases and the J segment 4 bases; nucleotides outside the gene matches: 10. This CDR3 has 17 residues. CDR3 in amino acids: CASSDTGTGGFYNEQFF. CDR3 DNA sequence: TGTGCCAGCAGCGATACCGGGACAGGGGGCTTTTACAATGAGCAGTTCTTC.

This clonotype was recorded many times. The J gene is TRBJ2-2, the V gene TRBV19; no clear D. Per the germline V gene, CDR1 is LNHDA and CDR2 is SQIVND (reference sequence). The length of the CDR3 is 14 residues. Between the trimmed V and J ends, which lost 8 bases and 2 bases, there was a span of 12 bases. The CDR3 nucleotides are TGTGCCAGTCGAGTCTTTAGAAACACCGGGGAGCTGTTTTTT. It yields the protein CASRVFRNTGELFF.

This clonotype was recorded once. A single base separates this from a much larger clone, so it may be a read error. Since no conserved phenylalanine or tryptophan closes the CDR3, a read error is the likely cause. The chain joins TRBV18 to TRBJ1-2; D not certain. Trimming removed 1 base from V and 0 bases from J, with 9 bases in between. The CDR3 is 15 amino acids. CDR1 and CDR2 (germline): KGHSH, LQKENI. Here the CDR3 DNA reads TGTGCCAGCTCACCACTTCAAGAAGCTAACTATGGCTACACCCTC. It encodes CASSPLQEANYGYTL.

This chain joins TRBV7-9 and TRBJ2-5, with a weak D call TRBD1 (6 bases). Germline V CDR1 and CDR2: SEHNR, FQNEAQ (reference sequence). V was shortened by 5 bases and J by 4 bases, with 17 bases between the two germline ends. The CDR3 sequence is 15 residues long. The CDR3 DNA reads TGTGCCAGCAGCCCTAACAGACAGGTCCGAGAGACCCAGTACTTC. It encodes CASSPNRQVRETQYF.

The table lists this clonotype with many counts. The CDR3 coding sequence is TGCGCCAGTGGGAGCGGGAGTTCTTACTACGAGCAGTACTTC. As protein: CASGSGSSYYEQYF. The rearrangement links TRBV5-1 to TRBJ2-7; 8 bases fit TRBD2. The CDR3 consists of 14 residues. In germline, CDR1 is SGHRS, CDR2 YFSETQ. Germline trimming cut 8 bases from V and 3 bases from J; bases unmatched to any gene: 10. Variable domain in full (rest from reference TRBV5-1 and TRBJ2-7): KAGVTQTPRYLIKTRGQQVTLSCSPISGHRSVSWYQQTPGQGLQFLFEYFSETQRNKGNFPGRFSGRQFSNSRSEMNVSTLELGDSALYLCASGSGSSYYEQYFGPGTRLTVT.